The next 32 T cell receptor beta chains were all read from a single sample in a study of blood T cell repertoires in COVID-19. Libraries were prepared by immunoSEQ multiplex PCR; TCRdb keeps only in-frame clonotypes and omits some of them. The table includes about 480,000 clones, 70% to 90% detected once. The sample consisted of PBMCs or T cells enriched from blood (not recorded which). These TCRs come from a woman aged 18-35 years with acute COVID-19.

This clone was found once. This CDR3 is CASSQSGANQPQHF. The CDR3 nucleotides read TGTGCCAGCAGCCAGTCAGGGGCGAATCAGCCCCAGCATTTT. The rearrangement uses TRBV3-1 (or the pseudogene TRBV3-2) and TRBJ1-5; D may be TRBD1 (6 bases). Trimming shortened V by 3 bases and J by 4 bases, and 10 bases separated the two germline ends. The CDR3 sequence is 14 residues long. Germline lookup yields CDR1 LGHDT and CDR2 YNNKEL (reference sequence).

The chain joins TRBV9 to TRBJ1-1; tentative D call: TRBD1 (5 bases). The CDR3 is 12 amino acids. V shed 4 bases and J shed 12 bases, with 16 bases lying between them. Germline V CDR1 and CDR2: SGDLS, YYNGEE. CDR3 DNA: TGTGCCAGCAGCCCCCGCCAGGGTGTAACTTTCTTT. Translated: CASSPRQGVTFF.

The CDR3 region has the DNA TGTGCCAGCAGCTCGAAACAAGTACTAGCGGGACCGATCAATGAGCAGTTCTTC. As protein: CASSSKQVLAGPINEQFF. The chain couples TRBV7-2 to TRBJ2-1; 10 nucleotides align to TRBD2. Germline CDR1 reads SGHTA; CDR2 reads FQGNSA. The CDR3 sequence is 18 residues long. With V trimmed by 4 bases and J by 6 bases, 15 bases remained unmatched.

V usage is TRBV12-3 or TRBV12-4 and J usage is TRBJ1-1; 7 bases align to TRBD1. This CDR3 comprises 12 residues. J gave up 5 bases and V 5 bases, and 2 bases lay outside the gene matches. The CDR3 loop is CASSATGTEAFF. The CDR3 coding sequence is TGTGCCAGCAGTGCGACAGGGACTGAAGCTTTCTTT.

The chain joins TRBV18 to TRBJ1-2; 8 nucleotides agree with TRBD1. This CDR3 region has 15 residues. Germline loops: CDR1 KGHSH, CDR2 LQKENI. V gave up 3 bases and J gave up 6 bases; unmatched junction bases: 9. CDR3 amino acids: CASSPAGGIGDGYTF. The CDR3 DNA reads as TGTGCCAGCTCACCCGCAGGGGGCATCGGGGATGGCTACACCTTC.

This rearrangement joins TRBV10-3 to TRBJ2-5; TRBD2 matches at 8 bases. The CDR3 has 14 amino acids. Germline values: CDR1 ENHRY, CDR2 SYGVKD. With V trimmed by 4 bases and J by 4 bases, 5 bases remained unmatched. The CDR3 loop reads CAISAPGGGETQYF. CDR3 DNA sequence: TGTGCCATCAGTGCCCCGGGGGGGGGAGAGACCCAGTACTTC.

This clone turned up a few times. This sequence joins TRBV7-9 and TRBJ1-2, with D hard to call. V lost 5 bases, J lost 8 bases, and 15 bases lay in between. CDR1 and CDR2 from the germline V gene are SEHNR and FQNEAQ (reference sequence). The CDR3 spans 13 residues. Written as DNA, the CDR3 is TGTGCCAGCAGCCTCCGGGGTACGGGGGGCTACACCTTC. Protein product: CASSLRGTGGYTF.

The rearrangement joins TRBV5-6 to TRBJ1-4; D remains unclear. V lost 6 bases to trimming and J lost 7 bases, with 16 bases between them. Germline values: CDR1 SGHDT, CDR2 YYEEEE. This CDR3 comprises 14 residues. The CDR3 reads CASTTISQSEKLFF. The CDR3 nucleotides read TGTGCCAGCACCACCATTTCCCAGTCTGAAAAACTGTTTTTT.

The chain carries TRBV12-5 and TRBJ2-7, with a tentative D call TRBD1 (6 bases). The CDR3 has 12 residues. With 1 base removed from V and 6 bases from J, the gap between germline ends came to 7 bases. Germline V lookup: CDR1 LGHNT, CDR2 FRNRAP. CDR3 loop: CASGLGTAEQYF. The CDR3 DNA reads TGTGCTAGTGGTTTGGGGACAGCCGAGCAGTACTTC.

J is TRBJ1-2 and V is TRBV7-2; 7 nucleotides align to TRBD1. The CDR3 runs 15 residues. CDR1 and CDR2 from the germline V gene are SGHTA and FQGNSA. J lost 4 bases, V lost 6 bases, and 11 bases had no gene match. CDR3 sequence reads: CASRADETGPYGYTF. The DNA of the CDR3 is TGTGCCAGCAGAGCGGATGAGACAGGGCCCTATGGCTACACCTTC.

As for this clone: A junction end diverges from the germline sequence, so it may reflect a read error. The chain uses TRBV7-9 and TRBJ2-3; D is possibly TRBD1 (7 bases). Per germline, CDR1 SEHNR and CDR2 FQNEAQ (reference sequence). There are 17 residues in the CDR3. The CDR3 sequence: CASSQRTGRLGTDTQYF. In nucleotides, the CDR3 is TGTGCCAGCAGCCAAAGGACAGGCCGACTAGGCACGGATACGCAGTATTTT.

CDR3 DNA: TGTGCCAGTACCGGTTCGGGGACAGGCCTTCTAAATCAGCCCCAGCATTTT. It translates to CASTGSGTGLLNQPQHF. The chain has TRBV19 and TRBJ1-5; 8 nucleotides match TRBD1. Germline values: CDR1 LNHDA, CDR2 SQIVND (reference sequence). After removal of 7 bases from V and 4 bases from J, the junction contained 15 bases not matched to a gene. This CDR3 region has 17 residues.

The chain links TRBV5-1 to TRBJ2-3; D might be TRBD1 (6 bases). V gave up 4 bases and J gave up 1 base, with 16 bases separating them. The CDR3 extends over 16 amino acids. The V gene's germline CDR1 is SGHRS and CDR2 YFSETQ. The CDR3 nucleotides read TGCGCCAGCAGCCCCGGGACACCGGTGGGCACAGATACGCAGTATTTT. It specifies CASSPGTPVGTDTQYF.

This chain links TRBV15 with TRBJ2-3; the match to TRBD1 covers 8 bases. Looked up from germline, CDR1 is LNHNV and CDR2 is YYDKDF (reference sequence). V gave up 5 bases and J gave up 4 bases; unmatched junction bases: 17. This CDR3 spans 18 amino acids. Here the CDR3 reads CATSPQPWTGNFADTQYF. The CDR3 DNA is TGTGCCACCAGCCCTCAGCCTTGGACAGGGAATTTCGCAGATACGCAGTATTTT.

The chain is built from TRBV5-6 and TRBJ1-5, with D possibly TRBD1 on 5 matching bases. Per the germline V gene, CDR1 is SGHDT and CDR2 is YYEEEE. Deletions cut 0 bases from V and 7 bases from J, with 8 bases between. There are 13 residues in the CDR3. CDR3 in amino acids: CASSLGGRQPQHF. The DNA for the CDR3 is TGTGCCAGCAGCTTGGGGGGCCGCCAGCCCCAGCATTTT.

Written as DNA, the CDR3 is TGTGCCAGCAGTCCGATGGGGCAAACTCTCTATGGCTACACCTTC. It specifies CASSPMGQTLYGYTF. The gene calls are TRBV2 and TRBJ1-2; TRBD1 is a possible D gene (5 bases). Trimming removed 5 bases at V and 4 bases at J, with 17 bases between. This CDR3 has 15 residues. CDR1 and CDR2 (germline): SNHLY, FYNNEI.

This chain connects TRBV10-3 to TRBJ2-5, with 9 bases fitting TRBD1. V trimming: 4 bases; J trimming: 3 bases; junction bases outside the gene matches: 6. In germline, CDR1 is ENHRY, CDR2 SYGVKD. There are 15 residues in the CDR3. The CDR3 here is CAISALTGGEETQYF. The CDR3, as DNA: TGTGCCATCAGTGCGTTGACAGGGGGTGAAGAGACCCAGTACTTC.

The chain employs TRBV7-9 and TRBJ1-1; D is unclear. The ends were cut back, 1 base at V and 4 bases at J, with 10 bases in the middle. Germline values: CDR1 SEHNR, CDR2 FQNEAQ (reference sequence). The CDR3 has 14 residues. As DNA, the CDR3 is TGTGCCAGCAGCTTAGTATCAGTTGCCACTGAAGCTTTCTTT. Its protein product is CASSLVSVATEAFF.

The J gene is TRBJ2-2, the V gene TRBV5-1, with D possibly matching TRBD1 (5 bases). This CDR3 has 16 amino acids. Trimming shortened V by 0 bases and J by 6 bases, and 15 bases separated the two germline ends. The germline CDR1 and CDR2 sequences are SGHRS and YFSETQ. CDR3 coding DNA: TGCGCCAGCAGCTTGGTTAGGGGCACAGTTCCCGGGGAGCTGTTTTTT. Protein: CASSLVRGTVPGELFF.

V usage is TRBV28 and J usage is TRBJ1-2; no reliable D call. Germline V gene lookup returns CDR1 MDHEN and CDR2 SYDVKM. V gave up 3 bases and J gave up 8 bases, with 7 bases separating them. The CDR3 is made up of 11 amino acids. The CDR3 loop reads CASSFPYGYTF. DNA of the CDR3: TGTGCCAGCAGTTTTCCCTACGGCTACACCTTC.

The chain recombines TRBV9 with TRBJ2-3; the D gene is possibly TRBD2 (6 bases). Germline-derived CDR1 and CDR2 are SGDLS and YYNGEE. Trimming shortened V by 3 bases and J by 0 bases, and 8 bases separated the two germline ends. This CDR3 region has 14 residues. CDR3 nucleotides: TGTGCCAGCAGCGCGGGAGTTAGCACAGATACGCAGTATTTT. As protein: CASSAGVSTDTQYF.

The CDR3 nucleotides read TGTGCCAGCAGCCGGAGACGGTTCCATGAGCAGTTCTTC. Translation: CASSRRRFHEQFF. The chain combines TRBV12-3 or TRBV12-4 with TRBJ2-1, with unresolved D. V was pared by 6 bases and J by 8 bases, with 14 bases between. The CDR3 runs to 13 residues.

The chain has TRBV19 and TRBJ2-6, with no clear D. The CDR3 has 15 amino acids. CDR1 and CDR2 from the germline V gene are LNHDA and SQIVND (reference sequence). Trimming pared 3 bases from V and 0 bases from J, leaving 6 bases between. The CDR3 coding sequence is TGTGCCAGTAGTATTTCAGGCTCTGGGGCCAACGTCCTGACTTTC. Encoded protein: CASSISGSGANVLTF.

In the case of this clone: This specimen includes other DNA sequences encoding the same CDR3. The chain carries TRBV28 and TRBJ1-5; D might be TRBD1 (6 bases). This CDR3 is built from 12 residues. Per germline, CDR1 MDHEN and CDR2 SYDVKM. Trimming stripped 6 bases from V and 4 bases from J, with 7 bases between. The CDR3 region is CASRQGNQPQHF. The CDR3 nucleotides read TGTGCCAGCAGACAGGGTAATCAGCCCCAGCATTTT.

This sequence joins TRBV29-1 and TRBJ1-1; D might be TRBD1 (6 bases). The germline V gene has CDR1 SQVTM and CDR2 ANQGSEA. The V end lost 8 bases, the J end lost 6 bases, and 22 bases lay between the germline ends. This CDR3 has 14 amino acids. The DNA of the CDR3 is TGCAGCCCGCGGACAGTAAGAGAGGGTCCTGAAGCTTTCTTT. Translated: CSPRTVREGPEAFF.

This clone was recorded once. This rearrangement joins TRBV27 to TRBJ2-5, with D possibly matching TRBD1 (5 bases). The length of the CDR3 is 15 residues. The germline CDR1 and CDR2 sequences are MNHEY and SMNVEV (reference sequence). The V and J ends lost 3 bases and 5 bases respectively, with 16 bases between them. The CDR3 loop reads CASSLGPQGWETQYF. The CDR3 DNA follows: TGTGCCAGCAGTTTGGGGCCGCAGGGATGGGAGACCCAGTACTTC.

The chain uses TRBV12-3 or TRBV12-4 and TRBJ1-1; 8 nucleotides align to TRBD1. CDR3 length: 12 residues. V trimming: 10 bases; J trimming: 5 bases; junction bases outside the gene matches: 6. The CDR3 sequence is CATSQGATEAFF. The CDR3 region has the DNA TGTGCCACGAGTCAGGGGGCAACTGAAGCTTTCTTT.

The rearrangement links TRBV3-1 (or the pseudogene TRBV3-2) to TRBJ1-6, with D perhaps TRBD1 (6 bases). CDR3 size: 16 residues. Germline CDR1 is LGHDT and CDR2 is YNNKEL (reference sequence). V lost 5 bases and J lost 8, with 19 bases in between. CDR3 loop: CASSSYLQGGDSPLHF. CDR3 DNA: TGTGCCAGCAGCTCATACTTACAGGGTGGAGATTCACCCCTCCACTTT.

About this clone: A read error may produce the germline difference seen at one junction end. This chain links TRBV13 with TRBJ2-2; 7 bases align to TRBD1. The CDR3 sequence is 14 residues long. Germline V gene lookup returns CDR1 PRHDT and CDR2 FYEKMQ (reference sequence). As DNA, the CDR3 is TGTGCCAGCAGCCTAGGACAGGCCACCGGGGAGCTGTTTTTT. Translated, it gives CASSLGQATGELFF.

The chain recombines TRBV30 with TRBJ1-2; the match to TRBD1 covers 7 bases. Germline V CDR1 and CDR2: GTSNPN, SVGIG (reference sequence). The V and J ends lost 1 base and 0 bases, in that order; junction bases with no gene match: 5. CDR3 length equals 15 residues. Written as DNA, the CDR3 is TGTGCCTGGAGTGGCCGACAGGGAACTAACTATGGCTACACCTTC. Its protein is CAWSGRQGTNYGYTF.

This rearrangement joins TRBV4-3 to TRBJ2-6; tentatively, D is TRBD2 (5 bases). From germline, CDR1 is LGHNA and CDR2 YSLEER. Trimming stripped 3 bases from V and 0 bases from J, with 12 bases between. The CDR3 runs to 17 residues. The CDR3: CASSQNRGSSGANVLTF. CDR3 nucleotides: TGCGCCAGCAGCCAGAATAGAGGGAGCTCTGGGGCCAACGTCCTGACTTTC.

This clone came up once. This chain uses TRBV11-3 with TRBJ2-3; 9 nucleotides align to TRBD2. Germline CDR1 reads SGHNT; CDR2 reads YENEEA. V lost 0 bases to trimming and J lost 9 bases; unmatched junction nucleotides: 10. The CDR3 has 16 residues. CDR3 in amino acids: CASSLDPAGGPVTQYF. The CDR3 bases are TGTGCCAGCAGCTTAGACCCAGCGGGAGGCCCGGTGACGCAGTATTTT.